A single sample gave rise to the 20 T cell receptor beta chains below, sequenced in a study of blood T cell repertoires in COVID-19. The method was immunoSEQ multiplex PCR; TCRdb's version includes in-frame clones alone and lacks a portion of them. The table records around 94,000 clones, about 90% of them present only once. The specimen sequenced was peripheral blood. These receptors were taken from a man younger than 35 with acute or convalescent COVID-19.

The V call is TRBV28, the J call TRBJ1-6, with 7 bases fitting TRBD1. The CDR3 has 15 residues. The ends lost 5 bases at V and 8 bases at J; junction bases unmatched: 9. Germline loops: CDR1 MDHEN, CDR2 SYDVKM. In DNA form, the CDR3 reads TGTGCCAGCAGTATACCGGGACAGTTCCATTCACCCCTCCACTTT. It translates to CASSIPGQFHSPLHF.

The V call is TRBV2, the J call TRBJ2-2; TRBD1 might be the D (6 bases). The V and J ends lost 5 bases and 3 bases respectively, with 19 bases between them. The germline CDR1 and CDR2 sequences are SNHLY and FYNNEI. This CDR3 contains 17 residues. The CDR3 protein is CASSWDPGATDTGELFF. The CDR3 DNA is TGTGCCAGCAGTTGGGACCCAGGGGCGACGGACACCGGGGAGCTGTTTTTT.

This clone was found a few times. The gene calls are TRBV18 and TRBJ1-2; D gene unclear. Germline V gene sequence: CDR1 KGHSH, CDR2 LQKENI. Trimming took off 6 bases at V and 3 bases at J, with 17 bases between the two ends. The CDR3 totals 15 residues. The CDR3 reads CASSEHPGIDYGYTF. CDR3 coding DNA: TGTGCCAGCTCGGAACATCCGGGGATTGACTATGGCTACACCTTC.

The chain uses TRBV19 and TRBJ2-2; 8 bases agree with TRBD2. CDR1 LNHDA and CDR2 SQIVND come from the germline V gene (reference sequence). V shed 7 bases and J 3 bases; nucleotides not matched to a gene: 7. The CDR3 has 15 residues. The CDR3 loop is CASTPGGGHTGELFF. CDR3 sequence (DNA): TGTGCCAGTACCCCGGGGGGGGGTCACACCGGGGAGCTGTTTTTT.

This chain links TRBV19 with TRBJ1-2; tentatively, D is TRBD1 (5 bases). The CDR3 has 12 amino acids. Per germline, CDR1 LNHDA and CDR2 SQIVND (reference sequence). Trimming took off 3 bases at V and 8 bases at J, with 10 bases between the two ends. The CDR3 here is CASSILGRGYTF. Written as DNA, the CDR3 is TGTGCCAGTAGTATCCTGGGGCGCGGCTACACCTTC.

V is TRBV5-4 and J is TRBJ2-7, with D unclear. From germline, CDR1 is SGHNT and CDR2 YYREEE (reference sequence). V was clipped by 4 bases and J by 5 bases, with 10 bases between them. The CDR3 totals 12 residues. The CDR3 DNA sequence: TGTGCCAGCAGCCGTGCCTCTAACGAGCAGTACTTC. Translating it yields CASSRASNEQYF. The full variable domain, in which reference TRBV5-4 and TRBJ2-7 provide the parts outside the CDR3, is ETGVTQSPTHLIKTRGQQVTLRCSSQSGHNTVSWYQQALGQGPQFIFQYYREEENGRGNFPPRFSGLQFPNYSSELNVNALELDDSALYLCASSRASNEQYFGPGTRLTVT.

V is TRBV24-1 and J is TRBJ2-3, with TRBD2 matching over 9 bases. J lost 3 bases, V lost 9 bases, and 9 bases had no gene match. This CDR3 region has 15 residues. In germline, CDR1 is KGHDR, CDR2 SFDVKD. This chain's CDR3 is CATSPNSGGTDTQYF. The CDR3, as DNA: TGTGCCACCTCTCCTAATAGCGGGGGTACAGATACGCAGTATTTT.

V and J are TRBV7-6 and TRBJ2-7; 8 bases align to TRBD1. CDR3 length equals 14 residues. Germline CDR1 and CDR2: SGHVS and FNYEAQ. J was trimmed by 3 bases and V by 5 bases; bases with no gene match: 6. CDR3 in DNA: TGTGCCAGCAGCCGCGACGACAGGGGCTACGAGCAGTACTTC. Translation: CASSRDDRGYEQYF.

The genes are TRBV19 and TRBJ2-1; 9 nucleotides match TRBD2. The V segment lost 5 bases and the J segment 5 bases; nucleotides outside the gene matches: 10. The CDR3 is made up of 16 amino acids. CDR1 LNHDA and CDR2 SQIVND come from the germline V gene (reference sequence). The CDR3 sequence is CASSPIAGASHNEQFF. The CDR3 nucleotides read TGTGCCAGTAGTCCAATAGCGGGGGCATCCCACAATGAGCAGTTCTTC.

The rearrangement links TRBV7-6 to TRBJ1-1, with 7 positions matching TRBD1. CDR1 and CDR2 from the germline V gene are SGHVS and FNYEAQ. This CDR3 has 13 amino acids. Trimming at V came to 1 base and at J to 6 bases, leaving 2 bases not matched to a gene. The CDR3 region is CASSLEGGSEAFF. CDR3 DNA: TGTGCCAGCAGCTTAGAAGGGGGCTCTGAAGCTTTCTTT.

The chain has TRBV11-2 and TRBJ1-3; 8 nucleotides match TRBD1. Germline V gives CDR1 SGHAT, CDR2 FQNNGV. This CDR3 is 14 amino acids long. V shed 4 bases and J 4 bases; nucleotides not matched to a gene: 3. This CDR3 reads CASSSDRAGNTIYF. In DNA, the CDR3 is TGTGCCAGCAGCTCGGACAGGGCCGGAAACACCATATATTTT.

The CDR3 DNA is TGTGCCAGCAGCGTGGGACAGGGGGCCGGAAACACCATATATTTT. Protein: CASSVGQGAGNTIYF. The J gene is TRBJ1-3, the V gene TRBV9; 12 positions agree with TRBD1. This CDR3 is 15 amino acids long. Germline V gene lookup returns CDR1 SGDLS and CDR2 YYNGEE. Trimming took 2 bases from V and 4 from J; bases not matched to a gene: 1. The whole variable domain, remainder taken from reference TRBV9 and TRBJ1-3, is DSGVTQTPKHLITATGQRVTLRCSPRSGDLSVYWYQQSLDQGLQFLIQYYNGEERAKGNILERFSAQQFPDLHSELNLSSLELGDSALYFCASSVGQGAGNTIYFGEGSWLTVV.

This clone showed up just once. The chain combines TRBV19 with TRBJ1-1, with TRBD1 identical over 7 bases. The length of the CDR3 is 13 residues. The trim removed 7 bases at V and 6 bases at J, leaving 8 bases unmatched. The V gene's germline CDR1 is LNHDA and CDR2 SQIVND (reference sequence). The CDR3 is CASKTGIPAEAFF. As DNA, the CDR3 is TGTGCCAGTAAGACAGGGATCCCCGCTGAAGCTTTCTTT.

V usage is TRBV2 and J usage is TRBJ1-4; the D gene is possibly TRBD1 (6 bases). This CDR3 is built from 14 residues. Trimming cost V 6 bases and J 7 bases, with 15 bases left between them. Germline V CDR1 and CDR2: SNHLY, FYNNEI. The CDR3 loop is CASRRQVQAEKLFF. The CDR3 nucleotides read TGTGCCAGCAGGAGACAGGTACAGGCTGAAAAACTGTTTTTT.

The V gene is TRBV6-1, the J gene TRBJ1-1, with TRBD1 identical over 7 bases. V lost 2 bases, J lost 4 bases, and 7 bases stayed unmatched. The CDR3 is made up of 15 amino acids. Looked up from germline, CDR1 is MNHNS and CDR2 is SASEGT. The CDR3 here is CASSEIQGVVTEAFF. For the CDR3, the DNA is TGTGCCAGCAGTGAAATTCAGGGGGTGGTCACTGAAGCTTTCTTT.

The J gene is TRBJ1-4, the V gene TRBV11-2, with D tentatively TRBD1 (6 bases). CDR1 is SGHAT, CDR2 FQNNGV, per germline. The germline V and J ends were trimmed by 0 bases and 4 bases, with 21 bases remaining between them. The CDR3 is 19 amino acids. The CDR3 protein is CASSLDLRQDLHGNEKLFF. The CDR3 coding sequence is TGTGCCAGCAGCTTAGACCTGAGACAGGATCTCCACGGTAATGAAAAACTGTTTTTT.

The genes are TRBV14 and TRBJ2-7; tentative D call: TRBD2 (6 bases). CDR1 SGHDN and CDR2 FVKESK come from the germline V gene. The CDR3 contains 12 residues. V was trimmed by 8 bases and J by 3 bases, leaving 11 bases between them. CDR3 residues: CASRGFGYEQYF. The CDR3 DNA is TGTGCCAGCCGGGGGTTTGGCTACGAGCAGTACTTC.

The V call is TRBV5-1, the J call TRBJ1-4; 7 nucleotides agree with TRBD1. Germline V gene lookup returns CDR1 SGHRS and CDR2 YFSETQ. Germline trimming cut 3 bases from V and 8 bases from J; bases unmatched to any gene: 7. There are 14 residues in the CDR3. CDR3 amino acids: CASSYTGEEEKLFF. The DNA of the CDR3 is TGCGCCAGCAGCTATACAGGGGAGGAGGAAAAACTGTTTTTT.

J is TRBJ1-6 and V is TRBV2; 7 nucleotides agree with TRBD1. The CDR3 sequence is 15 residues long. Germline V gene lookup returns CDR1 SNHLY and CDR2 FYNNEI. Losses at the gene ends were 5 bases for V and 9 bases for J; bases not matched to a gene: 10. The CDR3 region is CASSNDRDPGSPLHF. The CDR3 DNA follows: TGTGCCAGCAGTAACGACAGGGATCCGGGTTCACCCCTCCACTTT.

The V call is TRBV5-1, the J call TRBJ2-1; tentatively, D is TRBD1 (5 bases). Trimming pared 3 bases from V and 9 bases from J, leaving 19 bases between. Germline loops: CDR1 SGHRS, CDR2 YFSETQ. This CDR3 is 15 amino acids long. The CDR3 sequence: CASSSLRGAKSEQFF. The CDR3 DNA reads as TGCGCCAGCAGCTCCCTAAGGGGTGCGAAGAGTGAGCAGTTCTTC. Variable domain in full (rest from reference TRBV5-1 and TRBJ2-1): KAGVTQTPRYLIKTRGQQVTLSCSPISGHRSVSWYQQTPGQGLQFLFEYFSETQRNKGNFPGRFSGRQFSNSRSEMNVSTLELGDSALYLCASSSLRGAKSEQFFGPGTRLTVL.